The entry below describes one T cell receptor beta chain. What it binds is unknown. Naive CD8 isolation took CD45RO-negative cells positively selected for CCR7 and excluded terminally differentiated effector memory CD45RA+ cells. Trimming removed 1 base at V and 2 bases at J, with 8 bases between. The CDR3 spans 14 residues. Germline V lookup: CDR1 SEHNR, CDR2 FQNEAQ (reference sequence). The entry originates in a study of shared clonotypes between healthy human individuals. Points from the study as a whole: Generation probabilities of non-shared clonotypes were lower (relative to those shared by all four donors).

Profiling relied on immunoSEQ multiplex PCR, and the TCRdb table lists in-frame clones only, not all of them. The data hold 550,000 to 600,000 clones, with about 98% observed a single time. The TCR originated in a man between 25 and 39 years old in good health. The sample taken for sequencing was naive CD8+ T cells sorted from blood. The rearrangement links TRBV7-9 to TRBJ1-1; a weak D match, TRBD1 (5 bases). The CDR3 DNA reads TGTGCCAGCAGCTTAGACCAGGGAAACACTGAAGCTTTCTTT. This codes for CASSLDQGNTEAFF.